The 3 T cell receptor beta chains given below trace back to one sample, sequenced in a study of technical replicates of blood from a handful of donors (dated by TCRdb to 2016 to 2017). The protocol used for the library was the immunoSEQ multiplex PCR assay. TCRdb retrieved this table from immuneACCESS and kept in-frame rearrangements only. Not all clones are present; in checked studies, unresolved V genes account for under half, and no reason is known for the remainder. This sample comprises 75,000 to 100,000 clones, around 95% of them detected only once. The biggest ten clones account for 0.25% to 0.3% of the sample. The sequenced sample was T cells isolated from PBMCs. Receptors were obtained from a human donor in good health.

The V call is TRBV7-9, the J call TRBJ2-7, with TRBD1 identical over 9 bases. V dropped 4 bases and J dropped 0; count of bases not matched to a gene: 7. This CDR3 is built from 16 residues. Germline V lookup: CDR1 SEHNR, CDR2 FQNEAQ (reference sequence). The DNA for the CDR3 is TGTGCCAGCAGCTCGTACAGGGGGCCTGACTCCTACGAGCAGTACTTC. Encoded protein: CASSSYRGPDSYEQYF.

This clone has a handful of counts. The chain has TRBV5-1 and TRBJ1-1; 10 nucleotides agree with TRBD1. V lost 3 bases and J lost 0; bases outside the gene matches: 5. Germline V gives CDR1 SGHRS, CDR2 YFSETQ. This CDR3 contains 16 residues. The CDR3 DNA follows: TGCGCCAGCAGCTCCCCGGGACAGGGGATGAACACTGAAGCTTTCTTT. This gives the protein CASSSPGQGMNTEAFF.

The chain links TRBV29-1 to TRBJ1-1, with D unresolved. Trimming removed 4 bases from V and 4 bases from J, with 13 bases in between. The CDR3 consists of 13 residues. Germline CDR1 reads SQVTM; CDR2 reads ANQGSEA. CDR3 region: CSVGPGGITEAFF. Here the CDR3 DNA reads TGCAGCGTTGGGCCAGGAGGGATCACTGAAGCTTTCTTT.